The following is a T cell receptor (beta chain) sequence with its context. No antigen is known for it. This table comes from immunoSEQ multiplex PCR, and its TCRdb copy is limited to in-frame clones, with some not included. The sample includes thousands of clones, around four fifths of them seen just once. The data were taken from a study of immune evolution from preneoplasia to lung adenocarcinoma. Points from the study as a whole: KRAS-mutant nodules had the highest T cell clonality.

The sequence was collected from an older donor with lung adenocarcinoma. The sequenced material came from FFPE lung adenocarcinoma in situ tissue.

This chain's CDR3 is CASSSTSGTFYEQYF. Written as DNA, the CDR3 is TGCGCCAGCAGTTCGACTAGCGGGACCTTCTACGAGCAGTACTTC. V is TRBV5-1 and J is TRBJ2-7, with TRBD2 identical over 11 bases. The CDR3 loop spans 15 amino acids. Germline V gene data show CDR1 as SGHRS and CDR2 as YFSETQ. V lost 5 bases and J lost 3; bases outside the gene matches: 7.